The text below deals with one T cell receptor beta chain. Clones were read by immunoSEQ multiplex PCR, and TCRdb kept only the in-frame ones, dropping some. Of around 63,000 clones in the sample, approximately 78% were seen once. This entry comes from a study of PD-L1 blockade in urothelial cancer. About the research overall: The median T cell count in blood samples was approximately 140,000.

Stated time point: pretreatment peripheral blood. This clonotype was obtained from a man aged 65 to 85 with urothelial cancer. The sequenced sample was PBMCs, obtained around atezolizumab (anti-PD-L1) treatment.

The CDR3 sequence: CASSEPGFGEKLFF. CDR3 nucleotides: TGTGCCAGCAGTGAGCCGGGATTTGGTGAAAAACTGTTTTTT. V and J are TRBV6-1 and TRBJ1-4; D unresolved. The germline CDR1 and CDR2 sequences are MNHNS and SASEGT. V lost 3 bases to trimming and J lost 7 bases, with 12 bases between them. The CDR3 extends over 14 amino acids.